This TCR beta chain was captured in a study of PD-1 blockade in classical Hodgkin lymphoma. Sequencing was performed with immunoSEQ multiplex PCR; in TCRdb, only in-frame clones are kept and a portion is missing. Counted here are more than 30,000 clones, less than 85% occurring once; the ten biggest clones make up around 15%. The CDR3 is made up of 12 amino acids. Trimming took 2 bases from V and 5 from J, leaving 7 bases between them. The germline gives CDR1 KGHSH, CDR2 LQKENI. No patient escaped relapse after autologous stem cell transplantation, and brentuximab vedotin exposure varied. The receptor was isolated from a human donor with classical Hodgkin lymphoma. This chain links TRBV18 with TRBJ2-7; no definite D call. The material was peripheral blood mononuclear cells (PBMCs), obtained before the second cycle of nivolumab. This CDR3 reads CASSPAENEQYF. The CDR3 DNA follows: TGTGCCAGCTCACCAGCGGAAAACGAGCAGTACTTC.